This TCR beta chain was found in a study of blood T cell repertoires in COVID-19. Study-level background: PBMCs, B-cell-depleted T cells, or T cells provided the cDNA or gDNA that made up the material.

Under the authors' procedure: Scientists estimated how many nucleated cells there were by amplifying reference gene primers. Only in-frame clones appear in the TCRdb table, and some are missing; sequencing was by immunoSEQ multiplex PCR. Clone size and V and J calls were adopted from that table, with D and trimming inferred from the DNA. The repertoire consists of about 300,000 clones, with approximately 91% occurring once and the leading ten covering around 1.7%. Germline V gene lookup returns CDR1 SGHRS and CDR2 YFSETQ. V shed 0 bases and J shed 7 bases, with 19 bases lying between them. The CDR3 extends over 16 amino acids.

The sample was PBMCs or T cells enriched from blood (not recorded which). The V and J genes are TRBV5-1 and TRBJ1-1, with D maybe TRBD1 (6 bases). The source is a woman aged 40 to 50 who had recovered from COVID-19. CDR3 DNA: TGCGCCAGCAGCTTGGAAGGCAGGGGAAGGTTGAATGAAGCTTTCTTT. Translating it yields CASSLEGRGRLNEAFF.